What follows is one TCR beta chain and its context. Its cognate antigen has yet to be identified. The sample holds no much larger clone one base away, and base qualities are not on file. Measured from the cysteine to the phenylalanine, the CDR3 is 17 residues long. The entry retains the CDR3 DNA only, 51 bases that are in frame from base 1. Based on the germline V gene, the CDR1 and CDR2 sequences are SGDLS and YYNGEE. Trimming at the junction amounts to 0 bases on V and 2 bases on J, and the germline ends lie 12 bases apart. TCR CDR3 regions were amplified from genomic DNA by multiplex PCR using the deep immunoSEQ assay. Extracted genomic DNA from each cell subset was spread evenly across all wells of several immunoSEQ 96-well plates, with each plate serving as a replicate. For sorted subsets, 200 to 250 ng genomic DNA, equal to 30,000 or so T cell genomes, was loaded into each replicate PCR. Purified libraries were quantified with a Qubit 3.0 fluorometer, sized on a Bioanalyzer 2100, and re-quantified with the KAPA Library Quantification kit. A separate single-read 150-cycle Illumina NextSeq 550 flow cell was used to sequence each immunoSEQ 96-well plate. The original pipeline was this. Because the immunoSEQ output included only junctional sequences and no quality scores, the filtering could not be the same as the filtering used for full-length reads. To assign V/J genes and CDR3, sequences were annotated against IMGT germline references using PyIR, a Python wrapper for IgBLAST v1.9. Reads with weak V/J assignments (E-value above 1e-6), missing CDR3, stop codons, out-of-frame junctions, or ambiguous translated residues were removed. V3J clonotypes were defined as sequences sharing an identical inferred V gene, J gene, and CDR3 amino acid sequence. Percentage overlap between repertoires was computed as shared unique clonotypes divided by the size of the smaller repertoire. Three approaches were used to assess repertoire richness: RTK rarefaction, the Chao1 estimator, and Recon v2.1 estimates of unobserved clonotypes. Generation probabilities for all TCRbeta clonotypes obtained by the gDNA method from a handful of donors were computed using OLGA. Here the immuneACCESS table is served through TCRdb, limited to in-frame sequences with V and J called. Missing clones are a known gap in these copies; in checked studies unresolved V genes cover under half, and the rest lacks a known reason. V, J and clone size derive from that table, while D and trimming were established from the DNA sequence. The sample profile shows fewer than 1 million clones; approximately 97% of them were found once. The ten largest clones take up less than 0.3% of the sample.

This record belongs to a study of shared clonotypes between healthy human individuals (TCRdb year 2020). Regarding the study in general: A few men and two women, aged 18 to 49 years, made up the cohort. For each donor, three plates each were used for CD4 naive and CD4 memory, two plates were used for CD8 naive, and one plate was used for CD8 memory. To estimate repertoire size and how much clonotypes are shared between individuals, the study performed deep sequencing of blood TCR repertoires from roughly five healthy adults. To increase sequencing depth and limit assay-specific biases, different laboratories used diverse techniques to prepare libraries and sequence TCR repertoires. Per donor, leukapheresis produced somewhere between about 0.8 and 9.5 billion PBMCs.

For the CD8 naive samples, CD45RO-negative cells were positively selected for CCR7, yielding a CD45RA+CCR7+ population from which TemRA cells were excluded. The donors were healthy, HIV-negative adults with no recently reported acute infections or vaccinations. Only Caucasian adults living in Nashville, Tennessee, USA were represented among the donors. Blood was collected by leukapheresis, and PBMCs were isolated by Ficoll-Histopaque density gradient centrifugation and then cryopreserved in liquid nitrogen vapor phase. Analytical flow cytometry was used to check the purity and quantity of each magnetically sorted T cell population. Each sorted fraction had its genomic DNA isolated and then quantified by UV absorbance on a Nanodrop 2000c. General study outcomes and caveats: Naive subsets generally had larger estimated clonotype richness than memory subsets. Higher generation probabilities were observed for clonotypes shared by all four sorted-subset donors than for non-shared clonotypes. Because the study included a small number of donors, the genetic and exposure-history diversity represented was limited. Sampling was restricted to blood, and TCR repertoires in tissue are likely to differ from TCR repertoires in blood. Based on pairwise subsampling, the degree of clonotype sharing among donors was expected to be affected by sequencing depth. Approximately 4.8% of naive CD4, 3.5% of naive CD8, 2.3% of memory CD4, and roughly 0.4% of memory CD8 clonotypes were shared across a few donors. Incomplete sequencing was indicated by rarefaction of sorted-subset datasets, despite the large sequencing depth.

This clonotype was sampled from a young man in good health. In this chain, TRBV9 is recombined with TRBJ2-6, and perhaps TRBD1 as D gene, on 5 matching bases. The sequencing input was naive CD8+ T cells sorted from blood. The cell subset or site label for this specimen denotes: CD45RA+CCR7+. The sequenced DNA: TGTGCCAGCAGCGTAGAGATAGTCAGGGCTGGGGCCAACGTCCTGACTTTC. Its amino acids are CASSVEIVRAGANVLTF.